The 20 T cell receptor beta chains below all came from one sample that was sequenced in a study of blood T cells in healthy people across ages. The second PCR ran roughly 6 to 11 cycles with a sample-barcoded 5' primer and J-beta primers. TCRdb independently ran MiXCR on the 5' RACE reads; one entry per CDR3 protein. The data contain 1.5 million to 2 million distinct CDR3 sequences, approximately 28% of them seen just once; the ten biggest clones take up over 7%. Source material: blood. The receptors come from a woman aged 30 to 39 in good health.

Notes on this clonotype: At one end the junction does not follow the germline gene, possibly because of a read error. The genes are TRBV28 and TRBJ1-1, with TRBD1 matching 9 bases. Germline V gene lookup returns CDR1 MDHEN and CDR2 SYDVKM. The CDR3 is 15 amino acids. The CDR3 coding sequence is TGTGCCAGCAGTTTCCGGGACAGGGCGAACACTGGAGCTTTCTTT. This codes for CASSFRDRANTGAFF.

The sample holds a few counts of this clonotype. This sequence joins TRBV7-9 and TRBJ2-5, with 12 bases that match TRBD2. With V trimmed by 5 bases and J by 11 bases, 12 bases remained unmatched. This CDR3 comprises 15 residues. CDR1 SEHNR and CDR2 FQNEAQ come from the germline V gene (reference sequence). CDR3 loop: CASSKGLAGPNEQYF. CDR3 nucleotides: TGTGCCAGCAGCAAGGGACTAGCGGGCCCCAATGAGCAGTACTTC.

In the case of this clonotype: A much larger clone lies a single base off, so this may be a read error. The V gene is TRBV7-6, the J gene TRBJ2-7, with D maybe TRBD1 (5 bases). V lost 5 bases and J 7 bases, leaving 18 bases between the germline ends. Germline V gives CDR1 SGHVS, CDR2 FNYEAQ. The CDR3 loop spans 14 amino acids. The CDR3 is CASSVTGSRNEQYF. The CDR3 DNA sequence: TGTGCCAGCAGCGTTACAGGAAGTCGCAATGAGCAGTACTTC.

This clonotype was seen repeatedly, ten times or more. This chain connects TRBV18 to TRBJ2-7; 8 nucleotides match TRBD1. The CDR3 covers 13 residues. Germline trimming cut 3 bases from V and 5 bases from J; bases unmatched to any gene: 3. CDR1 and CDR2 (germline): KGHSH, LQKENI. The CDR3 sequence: CASSPPGQDEQYF. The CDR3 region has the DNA TGTGCCAGCTCACCCCCGGGACAGGACGAGCAGTACTTC.

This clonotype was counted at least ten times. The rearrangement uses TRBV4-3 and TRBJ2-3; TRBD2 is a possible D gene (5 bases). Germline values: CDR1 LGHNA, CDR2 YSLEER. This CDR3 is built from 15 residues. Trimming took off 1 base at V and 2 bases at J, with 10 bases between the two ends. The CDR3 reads CASSQGGSHTDTQYF. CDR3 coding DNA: TGCGCCAGCAGCCAAGGCGGGTCTCACACAGATACGCAGTATTTT.

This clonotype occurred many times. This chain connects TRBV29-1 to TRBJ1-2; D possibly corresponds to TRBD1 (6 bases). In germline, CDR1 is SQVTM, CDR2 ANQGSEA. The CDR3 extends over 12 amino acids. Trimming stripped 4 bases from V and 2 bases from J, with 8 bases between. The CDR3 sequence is CSVGDNNYGYTF. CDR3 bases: TGCAGCGTTGGGGACAACAACTATGGCTACACCTTC.

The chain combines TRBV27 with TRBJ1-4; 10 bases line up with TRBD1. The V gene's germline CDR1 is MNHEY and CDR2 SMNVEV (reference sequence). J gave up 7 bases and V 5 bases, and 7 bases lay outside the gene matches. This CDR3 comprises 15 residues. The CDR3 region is CASSPRQGASEKLFF. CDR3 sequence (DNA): TGTGCCAGCAGTCCTAGACAGGGGGCGAGTGAAAAACTGTTTTTT.

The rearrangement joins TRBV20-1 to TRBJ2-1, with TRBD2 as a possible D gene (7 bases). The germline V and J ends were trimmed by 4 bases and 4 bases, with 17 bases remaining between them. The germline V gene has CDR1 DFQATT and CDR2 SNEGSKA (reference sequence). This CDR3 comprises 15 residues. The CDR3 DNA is TGCAGTGCTACGGGGCGGGGGACACCTTACAATGAGCAGTTCTTC. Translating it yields CSATGRGTPYNEQFF.

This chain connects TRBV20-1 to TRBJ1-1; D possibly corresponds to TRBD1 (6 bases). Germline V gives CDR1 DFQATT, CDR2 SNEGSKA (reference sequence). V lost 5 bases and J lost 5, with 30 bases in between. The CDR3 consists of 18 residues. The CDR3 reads CSADAIPRGASGGTEAFF. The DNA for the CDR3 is TGCAGTGCTGATGCCATACCCAGGGGCGCTTCGGGGGGGACTGAAGCTTTCTTT.

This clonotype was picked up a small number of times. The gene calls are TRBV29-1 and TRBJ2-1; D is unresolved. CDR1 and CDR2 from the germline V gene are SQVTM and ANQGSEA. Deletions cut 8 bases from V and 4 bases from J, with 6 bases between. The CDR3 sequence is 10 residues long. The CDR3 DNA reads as TGCAGCTGCATATACAATGAGCAGTTCTTC. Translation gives CSCIYNEQFF.

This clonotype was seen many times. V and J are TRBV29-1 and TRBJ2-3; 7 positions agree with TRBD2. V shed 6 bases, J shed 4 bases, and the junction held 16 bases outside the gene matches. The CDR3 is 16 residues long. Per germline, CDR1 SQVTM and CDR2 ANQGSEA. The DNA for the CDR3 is TGCAGCGTGGAGGCTTTCCGGGAGCGGGGTCCAGATACGCAGTATTTT. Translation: CSVEAFRERGPDTQYF.

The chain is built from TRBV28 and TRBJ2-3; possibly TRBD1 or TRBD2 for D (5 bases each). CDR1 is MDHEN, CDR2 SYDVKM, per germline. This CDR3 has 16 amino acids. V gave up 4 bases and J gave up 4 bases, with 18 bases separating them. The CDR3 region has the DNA TGTGCCAGCAGTTCTCAGGGACCAGCGTCGGCAGATACGCAGTATTTT. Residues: CASSSQGPASADTQYF.

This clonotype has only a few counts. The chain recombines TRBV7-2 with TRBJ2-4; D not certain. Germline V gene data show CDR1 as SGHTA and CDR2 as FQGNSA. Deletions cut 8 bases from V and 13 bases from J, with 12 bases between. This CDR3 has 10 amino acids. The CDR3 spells CASDFFEQYF. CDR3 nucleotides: TGTGCCAGCGACTTTTTTGAGCAGTACTTC.

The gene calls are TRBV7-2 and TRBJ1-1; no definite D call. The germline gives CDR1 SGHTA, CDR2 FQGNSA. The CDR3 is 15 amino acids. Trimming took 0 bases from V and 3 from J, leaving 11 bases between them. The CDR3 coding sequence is TGTGCCAGCAGCTTAGCGCCGCGCCGGGACACTGAAGCTTTCTTT. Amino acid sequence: CASSLAPRRDTEAFF.

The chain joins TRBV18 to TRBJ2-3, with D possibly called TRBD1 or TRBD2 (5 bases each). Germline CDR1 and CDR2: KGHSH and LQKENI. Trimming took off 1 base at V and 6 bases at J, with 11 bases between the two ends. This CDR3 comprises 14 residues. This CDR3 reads CASSPRLGEDTQYF. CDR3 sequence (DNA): TGTGCCAGCTCACCACGGCTGGGGGAGGATACGCAGTATTTT.

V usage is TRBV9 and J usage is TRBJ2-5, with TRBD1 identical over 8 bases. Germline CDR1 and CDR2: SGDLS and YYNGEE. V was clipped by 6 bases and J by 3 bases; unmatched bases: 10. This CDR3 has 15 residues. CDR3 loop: CASNYSGTGEETQYF. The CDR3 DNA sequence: TGTGCCAGCAACTATTCCGGGACAGGAGAAGAGACCCAGTACTTC. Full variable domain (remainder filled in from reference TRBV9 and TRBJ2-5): DSGVTQTPKHLITATGQRVTLRCSPRSGDLSVYWYQQSLDQGLQFLIQYYNGEERAKGNILERFSAQQFPDLHSELNLSSLELGDSALYFCASNYSGTGEETQYFGPGTRLLVL.

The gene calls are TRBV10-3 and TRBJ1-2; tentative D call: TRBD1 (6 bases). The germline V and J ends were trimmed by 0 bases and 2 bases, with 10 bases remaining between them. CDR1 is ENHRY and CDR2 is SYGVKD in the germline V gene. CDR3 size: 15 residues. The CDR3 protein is CAISESGGANYGYTF. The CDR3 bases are TGTGCCATCAGTGAGTCGGGGGGGGCCAACTATGGCTACACCTTC.

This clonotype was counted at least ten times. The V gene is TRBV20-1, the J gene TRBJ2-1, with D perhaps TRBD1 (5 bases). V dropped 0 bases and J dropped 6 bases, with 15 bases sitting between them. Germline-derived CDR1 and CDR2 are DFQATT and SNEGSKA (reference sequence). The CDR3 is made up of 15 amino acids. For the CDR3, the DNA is TGCAGTGCTAGAGATGGCAGGACAATCTCCAATGAGCAGTTCTTC. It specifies CSARDGRTISNEQFF.

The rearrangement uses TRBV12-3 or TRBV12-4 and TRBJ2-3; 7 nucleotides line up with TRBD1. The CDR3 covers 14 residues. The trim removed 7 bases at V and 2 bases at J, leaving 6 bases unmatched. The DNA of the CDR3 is TGTGCCAGCAATCGGGGACAGATCACAGATACGCAGTATTTT. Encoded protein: CASNRGQITDTQYF.

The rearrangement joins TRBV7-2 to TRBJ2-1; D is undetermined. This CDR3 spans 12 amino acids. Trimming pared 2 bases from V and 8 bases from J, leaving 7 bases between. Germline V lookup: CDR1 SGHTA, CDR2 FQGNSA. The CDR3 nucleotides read TGTGCCAGCAGCTTATTTAGTGATGAGCAGTTCTTC. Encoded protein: CASSLFSDEQFF.